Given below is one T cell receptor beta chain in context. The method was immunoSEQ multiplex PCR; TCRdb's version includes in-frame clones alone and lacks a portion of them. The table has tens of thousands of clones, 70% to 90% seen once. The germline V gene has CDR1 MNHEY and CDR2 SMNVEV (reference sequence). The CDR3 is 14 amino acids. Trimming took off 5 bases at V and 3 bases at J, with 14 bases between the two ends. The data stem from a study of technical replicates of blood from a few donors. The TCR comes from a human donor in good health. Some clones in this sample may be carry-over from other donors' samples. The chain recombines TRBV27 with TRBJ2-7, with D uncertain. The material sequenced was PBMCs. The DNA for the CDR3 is TGTGCCAGCAGTAGACTTGAGAGCGACTACGAGCAGTACTTC. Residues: CASSRLESDYEQYF.